The 27 T cell receptor beta chains listed next were all sequenced from one sample in a study of blood T cell repertoires in COVID-19 (dated by TCRdb to 2018 to 2020). Receptor libraries were prepared by the immunoSEQ multiplex PCR assay. The clones in this table, taken by TCRdb from immuneACCESS, are in-frame only. Not every clone is retained; where verified, under half of the shortfall comes from an unresolved V gene, and the cause of the rest is unknown. For this sample there are about 180,000 clones; approximately 86% appear just once. The ten top clones hold 8% to 10% of the sample. The sample taken for sequencing was peripheral blood. These receptors were taken from a man in his fifties with active or convalescent COVID-19.

The chain employs TRBV10-1 and TRBJ2-2; D uncertain. The CDR3 is 16 amino acids. Germline V lookup: CDR1 WNHNN, CDR2 SYGVQD (reference sequence). V lost 3 bases to trimming and J lost 7 bases, with 18 bases between them. The CDR3 DNA follows: TGCGCCAGCAGTGAAAACCCTGGGCCTTCCGGCGGGGAGCTGTTTTTT. It yields the protein CASSENPGPSGGELFF.

V and J are TRBV7-9 and TRBJ1-3; D is ambiguous. This CDR3 is built from 16 residues. The V gene lost 4 bases and the J gene lost 3 bases, with 16 bases spanning the gap. Germline values: CDR1 SEHNR, CDR2 FQNEAQ (reference sequence). CDR3 amino acids: CASSSDFIGSGNTIYF. The CDR3 coding sequence is TGTGCCAGCAGCTCCGACTTCATCGGGAGTGGAAACACCATATATTTT.

The chain joins TRBV29-1 to TRBJ2-7; 8 bases align to TRBD1. The CDR3 contains 13 residues. The junction had 6 bases not matched to a gene; V was cut back by 6 bases and J by 2 bases. The germline V gene has CDR1 SQVTM and CDR2 ANQGSEA. CDR3 region: CSVDGQGTYEQYF. The CDR3 DNA reads TGCAGCGTGGATGGACAGGGAACCTACGAGCAGTACTTC.

V usage is TRBV27 and J usage is TRBJ2-1; 14 bases are a match to TRBD2. The length of the CDR3 is 15 residues. CDR1 and CDR2 (germline): MNHEY, SMNVEV (reference sequence). V was clipped by 5 bases and J by 7 bases; unmatched bases: 4. This CDR3 reads CASSQRLAGGNEQFF. CDR3 nucleotides: TGTGCCAGCAGTCAGAGACTAGCGGGAGGGAATGAGCAGTTCTTC.

Points on this clone: Its ends do not fully match the called genes, so a read error is possible. V gene TRBV7-2 combines with J gene TRBJ1-2; the match to TRBD1 covers 8 bases. Germline V gene sequence: CDR1 SGHTA, CDR2 FQGNSA. CDR3 length: 16 residues. CDR3 amino acids: CASSLAQGASLYGYTF. The CDR3 bases are TGTGCCAGCAGCCTAGCGCAGGGGGCGAGTCTCTATGGCTACACCTTC.

The V call is TRBV28, the J call TRBJ2-2; D gene unclear. In germline, CDR1 is MDHEN, CDR2 SYDVKM. V lost 8 bases and J 4 bases, leaving 17 bases between the germline ends. The CDR3 is made up of 15 amino acids. In nucleotides, the CDR3 is TGTGCCAGCGCTCCATATAGACAAGGCACCGGGGAGCTGTTTTTT. Amino acid sequence: CASAPYRQGTGELFF.

The J gene is TRBJ1-3, the V gene TRBV9; tentatively, D is TRBD1 (5 bases). Trimming removed 5 bases at V and 8 bases at J, with 29 bases between. This CDR3 comprises 18 residues. CDR1 and CDR2 from the germline V gene are SGDLS and YYNGEE. The CDR3 nucleotides are TGTGCCAGCAGGGCCGGAATCGGACGGGACTCTTGGAGATACACCATATATTTT. Residues: CASRAGIGRDSWRYTIYF.

The rearrangement uses TRBV6-1 and TRBJ1-5; D gene uncertain. Trimming removed 3 bases from V and 2 bases from J, with 8 bases in between. The CDR3 runs 14 residues. From germline, CDR1 is MNHNS and CDR2 SASEGT. The CDR3 DNA reads TGTGCCAGCAGTGATTCAGGTGGCAATCAGCCCCAGCATTTT. It encodes CASSDSGGNQPQHF.

J is TRBJ1-1 and V is TRBV29-1; TRBD1 aligns across 9 bases. The germline V gene encodes CDR1 SQVTM and CDR2 ANQGSEA. V was pared by 6 bases and J by 4 bases, with 6 bases of the junction left unmatched. This CDR3 contains 13 residues. Here the CDR3 DNA reads TGCAGCGTAGGGACAGGGATGGGCACTGAAGCTTTCTTT. The encoded protein is CSVGTGMGTEAFF.

This sequence joins TRBV7-9 and TRBJ2-7; D is perhaps TRBD1 (5 bases). The CDR3 contains 13 residues. Germline V CDR1 and CDR2: SEHNR, FQNEAQ (reference sequence). Between the trimmed V and J ends, which lost 2 bases and 5 bases, there was a span of 10 bases. This CDR3 is CASSLSLRDEQYF. CDR3 coding DNA: TGTGCCAGCAGCTTATCGCTCAGGGACGAGCAGTACTTC.

The chain joins TRBV7-9 to TRBJ1-1; D remains ambiguous. The V end lost 3 bases, the J end lost 3 bases, and 11 bases lay between the germline ends. Germline loops: CDR1 SEHNR, CDR2 FQNEAQ (reference sequence). This CDR3 contains 14 residues. The CDR3 nucleotides read TGTGCCAGCAGCTTCCGTCCGGCGGACACTGAAGCTTTCTTT. It is translated as CASSFRPADTEAFF. Full variable domain (missing parts from reference TRBV7-9 and TRBJ1-1): DTGVSQNPRHKITKRGQNVTFRCDPISEHNRLYWYRQTLGQGPEFLTYFQNEAQLEKSRLLSDRFSAERPKGSFSTLEIQRTEQGDSAMYLCASSFRPADTEAFFGQGTRLTVV.

V is TRBV28 and J is TRBJ1-5; TRBD1 might be the D (5 bases). Deletions cut 7 bases from V and 1 base from J, with 20 bases between. The germline V gene has CDR1 MDHEN and CDR2 SYDVKM. The CDR3 contains 17 residues. The CDR3 sequence: CASILRGATRSNQPQHF. In DNA form, the CDR3 reads TGTGCCAGCATCTTACGTGGGGCAACCCGGAGCAATCAGCCCCAGCATTTT.

A few counts support this clone. The V and J genes are TRBV5-1 and TRBJ2-1; 11 nucleotides align to TRBD1. This CDR3 region has 13 residues. V gave up 4 bases and J gave up 8 bases; unmatched junction bases: 2. CDR1 is SGHRS, CDR2 YFSETQ, per germline. CDR3 nucleotides: TGCGCCAGCAGCCCGGGACAGGGGGATGAGCAGTTCTTC. Residues: CASSPGQGDEQFF.

This clone was seen a single time. V and J are TRBV6-5 and TRBJ2-1, with D unclear. V lost 8 bases, J lost 7 bases, and 15 bases lay in between. CDR1 and CDR2 from the germline V gene are MNHEY and SVGAGI. The CDR3 has 13 residues. CDR3 bases: TGTGCCAGCGGCCTGTTTCTCTGGAATGAGCAGTTCTTC. It codes for CASGLFLWNEQFF.

V usage is TRBV3-1 (or the pseudogene TRBV3-2) and J usage is TRBJ1-6; 8 bases are shared with TRBD1. Germline V gene lookup returns CDR1 LGHDT and CDR2 YNNKEL (reference sequence). Trimming cost V 2 bases and J 14 bases; bases outside gene matches: 17. The CDR3 runs to 17 residues. In DNA, the CDR3 is TGTGCCAGCAGCCAACTCCAGGGGGCGGCGATTGGGGGGGCCCTCCACTTT. It is translated as CASSQLQGAAIGGALHF.

The J gene is TRBJ2-3, the V gene TRBV11-3; D gene ambiguous. This CDR3 is 13 amino acids long. Trimming removed 0 bases at V and 3 bases at J, with 4 bases between. Germline V gene sequence: CDR1 SGHNT, CDR2 YENEEA. CDR3 in amino acids: CASSLDPTDTQYF. CDR3 bases: TGTGCCAGCAGCTTAGATCCAACAGATACGCAGTATTTT.

The J gene is TRBJ2-7, the V gene TRBV7-9; a possible D gene is TRBD1 (6 bases). Germline-derived CDR1 and CDR2 are SEHNR and FQNEAQ (reference sequence). CDR3 length: 14 amino acids. V was clipped by 5 bases and J by 2 bases, with 13 bases between them. The CDR3 DNA sequence: TGTGCCAGCAGCCCGCAGACAGGCGCCTACGAGCAGTACTTC. It specifies CASSPQTGAYEQYF.

This clone was found a few times. The chain employs TRBV5-1 and TRBJ2-7, with 10 bases fitting TRBD2. The CDR3 extends over 15 amino acids. In germline, CDR1 is SGHRS, CDR2 YFSETQ. With 0 bases clipped from V and 4 bases from J, the junction kept 4 bases outside the gene matches. The CDR3 coding sequence is TGCGCCAGCAGCTTGGTCCAGCGGGAGGGATACGAGCAGTACTTC. Translating gives CASSLVQREGYEQYF.

This sequence joins TRBV4-3 and TRBJ2-3, with 8 bases aligning to TRBD2. Looked up from germline, CDR1 is LGHNA and CDR2 is YSLEER. The CDR3 covers 18 residues. With V trimmed by 1 base and J by 1 base, 10 bases remained unmatched. For the CDR3, the DNA is TGCGCCAGCAGCCAAGGCCCCCTCCGGCGGGGGGGCACAGATACGCAGTATTTT. Translated: CASSQGPLRRGGTDTQYF.

The V call is TRBV11-2, the J call TRBJ1-2; D is uncertain. The CDR3 covers 15 residues. The V end was cut by 5 bases, the J end by 4 bases, with 17 bases between. The germline V gene has CDR1 SGHAT and CDR2 FQNNGV. The CDR3 loop is CASSPDRGNVYGYTF. CDR3 coding DNA: TGTGCCAGCAGCCCAGACCGAGGGAACGTCTATGGCTACACCTTC.

The CDR3 sequence is CASKGSGMTYEQYF. The CDR3 nucleotides read TGTGCCAGCAAAGGGAGCGGGATGACCTACGAGCAGTACTTC. The rearrangement links TRBV28 to TRBJ2-7; TRBD2 matches at 7 bases. The CDR3 sequence is 14 residues long. CDR1 and CDR2 from the germline V gene are MDHEN and SYDVKM. V was clipped by 7 bases and J by 2 bases; unmatched bases: 8.

The V call is TRBV7-2, the J call TRBJ2-1; possible D gene TRBD1, 6 bases. Trimming stripped 5 bases from V and 9 bases from J, with 11 bases between. CDR3 length: 12 residues. In germline, CDR1 is SGHTA, CDR2 FQGNSA. The CDR3 sequence is CASSKTGFEQFF. DNA of the CDR3: TGTGCCAGCAGCAAAACAGGGTTTGAGCAGTTCTTC.

This chain joins TRBV7-2 and TRBJ1-1; D call uncertain. Germline V gene data show CDR1 as SGHTA and CDR2 as FQGNSA. This CDR3 is built from 13 residues. The ends were cut back, 3 bases at V and 6 bases at J, with 11 bases in the middle. CDR3 nucleotide sequence: TGTGCCAGCAGCTTTAGAGCCACAGCTGAAGCTTTCTTT. The encoded protein is CASSFRATAEAFF.

CDR3 region: CASSQGTGYGTDTQYF. The CDR3 DNA follows: TGCGCCAGCAGCCAGGGGACAGGGTACGGCACAGATACGCAGTATTTT. This chain links TRBV4-1 with TRBJ2-3, with TRBD1 identical over 9 bases. In germline, CDR1 is MGHRA, CDR2 YSYEKL. The length of the CDR3 is 16 residues. J was trimmed by 1 base and V by 3 bases; bases with no gene match: 5.

The chain recombines TRBV7-2 with TRBJ2-5; weak D call: TRBD2 (6 bases). The CDR3 is made up of 14 amino acids. V lost 4 bases to trimming and J lost 1 base, with 10 bases between them. CDR1 and CDR2 from the germline V gene are SGHTA and FQGNSA. CDR3 in amino acids: CASSSGGAQETQYF. CDR3 DNA: TGTGCCAGCAGCTCGGGCGGGGCCCAAGAGACCCAGTACTTC.

The chain recombines TRBV7-9 with TRBJ1-4, with 8 positions matching TRBD1. The V and J ends lost 4 bases and 8 bases, in that order; junction bases with no gene match: 6. CDR1 is SEHNR and CDR2 is FQNEAQ in the germline V gene (reference sequence). The CDR3 is 14 residues long. The CDR3 loop reads CASSSQGGSEKLFF. In nucleotides, the CDR3 is TGTGCCAGCAGCTCACAGGGGGGGAGCGAAAAACTGTTTTTT.

The V call is TRBV5-1, the J call TRBJ1-2, with D perhaps matching TRBD1 (5 bases). This CDR3 contains 15 residues. Deletions cut 7 bases from V and 1 base from J, with 17 bases between. The germline V gene encodes CDR1 SGHRS and CDR2 YFSETQ. CDR3 amino acids: CASANGPGGNYGYTF. Written as DNA, the CDR3 is TGCGCCAGCGCTAACGGGCCGGGGGGTAACTATGGCTACACCTTC.